The clone carrying this TCR beta chain was observed a few times. The data derive from a study of blood T cell repertoires in COVID-19. The assay was immunoSEQ multiplex PCR, and TCRdb's table has in-frame clones only and misses some. The table lists some 110,000 clones, approximately 80% of them singletons, with approximately 38% in the top ten. The CDR3 is 14 amino acids. CDR1 MNHEY and CDR2 SVGAGI come from the germline V gene. Trimming took off 0 bases at V and 10 bases at J, with 15 bases between the two ends. The sample comprised peripheral blood. The chain combines TRBV6-5 with TRBJ1-1, with a possible D match to TRBD1 (5 bases). The sequence was collected from a man at least 80 years old with acute or convalescent COVID-19. As DNA, the CDR3 is TGTGCCAGCAGTTACTCGGGACGTGGGGAGGTAGCTTTCTTT. It yields the protein CASSYSGRGEVAFF.